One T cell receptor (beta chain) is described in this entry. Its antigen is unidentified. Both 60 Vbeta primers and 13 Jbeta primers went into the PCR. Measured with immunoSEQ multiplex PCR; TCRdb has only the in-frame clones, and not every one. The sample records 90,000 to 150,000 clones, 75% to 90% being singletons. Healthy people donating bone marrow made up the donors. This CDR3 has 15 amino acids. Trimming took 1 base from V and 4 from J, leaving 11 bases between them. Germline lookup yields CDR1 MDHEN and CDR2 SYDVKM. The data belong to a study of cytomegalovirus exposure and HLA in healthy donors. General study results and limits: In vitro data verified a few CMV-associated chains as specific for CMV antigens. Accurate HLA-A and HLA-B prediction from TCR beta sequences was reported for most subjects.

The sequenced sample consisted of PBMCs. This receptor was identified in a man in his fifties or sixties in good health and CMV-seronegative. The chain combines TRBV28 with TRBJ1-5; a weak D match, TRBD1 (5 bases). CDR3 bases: TGTGCCAGCAGTTTATCTGGGGGAGGGAATCAGCCCCAGCATTTT. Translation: CASSLSGGGNQPQHF.